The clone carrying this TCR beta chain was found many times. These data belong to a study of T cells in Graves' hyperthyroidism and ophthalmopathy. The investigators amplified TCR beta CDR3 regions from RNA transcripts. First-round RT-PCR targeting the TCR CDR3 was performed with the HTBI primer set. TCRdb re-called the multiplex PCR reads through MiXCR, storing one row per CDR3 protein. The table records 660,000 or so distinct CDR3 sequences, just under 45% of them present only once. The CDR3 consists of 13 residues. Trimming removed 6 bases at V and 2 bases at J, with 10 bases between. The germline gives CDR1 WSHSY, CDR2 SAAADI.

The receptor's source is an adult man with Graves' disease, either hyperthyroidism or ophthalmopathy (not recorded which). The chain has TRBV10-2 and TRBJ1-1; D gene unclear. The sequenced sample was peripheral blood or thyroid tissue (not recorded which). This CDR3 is CASRPGSNTEAFF. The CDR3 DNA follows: TGCGCCAGCAGGCCCGGCAGCAACACTGAAGCTTTCTTT.